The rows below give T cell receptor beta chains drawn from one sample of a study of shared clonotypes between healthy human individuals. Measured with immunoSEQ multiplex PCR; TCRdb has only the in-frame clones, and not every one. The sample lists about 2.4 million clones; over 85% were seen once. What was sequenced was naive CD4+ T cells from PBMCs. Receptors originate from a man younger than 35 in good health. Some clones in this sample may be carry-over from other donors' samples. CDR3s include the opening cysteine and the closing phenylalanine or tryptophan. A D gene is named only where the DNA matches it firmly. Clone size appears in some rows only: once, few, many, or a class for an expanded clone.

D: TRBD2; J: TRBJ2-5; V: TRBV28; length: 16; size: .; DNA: TGTGCCAGCAACTTACCGGGACTAGCGGGGCAAGAGACCCAGTACTTC; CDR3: CASNLPGLAGQETQYF
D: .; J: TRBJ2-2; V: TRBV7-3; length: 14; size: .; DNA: TGTGCCAGCAGCTTAAAGGCTGGCAACCCCGAGCTGTTTTTT; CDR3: CASSLKAGNPELFF
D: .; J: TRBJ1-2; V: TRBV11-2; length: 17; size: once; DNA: TGTGCCAGCAGCCCCTTACCGACCCGTCGTGGGCCCAATGGCTACACCTTC; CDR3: CASSPLPTRRGPNGYTF
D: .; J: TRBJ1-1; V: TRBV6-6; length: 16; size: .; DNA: TGTGCCAGCACCCCCGAGGTAGGGGAGGCGAACACTGAAGCTTTCTTT; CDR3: CASTPEVGEANTEAFF
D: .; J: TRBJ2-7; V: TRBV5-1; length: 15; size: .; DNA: TGCGCCAGCAGCTTGTTAGGGGGGCCTTATTACGAGCAGTACTTC; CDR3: CASSLLGGPYYEQYF
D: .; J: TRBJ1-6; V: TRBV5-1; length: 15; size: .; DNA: TGCGCCAGCAGCTTGGGACGGCCACTAAATTCACCCCTCCACTTT; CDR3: CASSLGRPLNSPLHF
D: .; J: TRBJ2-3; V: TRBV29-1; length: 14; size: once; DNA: TGCAGCGTGACCGGGGCGGGAAACACAGATACGCAGTATTTT; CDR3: CSVTGAGNTDTQYF
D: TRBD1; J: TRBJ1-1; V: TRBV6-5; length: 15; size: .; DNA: TGTGCCAGCAGTGTAAGACAGGGTAGGTCATCTGAAGCTTTCTTT; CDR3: CASSVRQGRSSEAFF
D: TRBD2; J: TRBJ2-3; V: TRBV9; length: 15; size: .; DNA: TGTGCCAGCAGCCCGATAGCGGGGGGCACAGATACGCAGTATTTT; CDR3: CASSPIAGGTDTQYF
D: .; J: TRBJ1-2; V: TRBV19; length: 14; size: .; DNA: TGTGCCAGTAAAGGGTCGGGTTCTAACTATGGCTACACCTTC; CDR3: CASKGSGSNYGYTF
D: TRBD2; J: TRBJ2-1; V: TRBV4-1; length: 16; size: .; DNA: TGCGCCAGCAGCCAACCCAGCGGGAACGTGCTCAATGAGCAGTTCTTC; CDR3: CASSQPSGNVLNEQFF
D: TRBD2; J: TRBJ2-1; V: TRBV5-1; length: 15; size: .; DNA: TGCGCCAGCAGCCTTAGCGGGAGTACCTACAATGAGCAGTTCTTC; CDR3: CASSLSGSTYNEQFF